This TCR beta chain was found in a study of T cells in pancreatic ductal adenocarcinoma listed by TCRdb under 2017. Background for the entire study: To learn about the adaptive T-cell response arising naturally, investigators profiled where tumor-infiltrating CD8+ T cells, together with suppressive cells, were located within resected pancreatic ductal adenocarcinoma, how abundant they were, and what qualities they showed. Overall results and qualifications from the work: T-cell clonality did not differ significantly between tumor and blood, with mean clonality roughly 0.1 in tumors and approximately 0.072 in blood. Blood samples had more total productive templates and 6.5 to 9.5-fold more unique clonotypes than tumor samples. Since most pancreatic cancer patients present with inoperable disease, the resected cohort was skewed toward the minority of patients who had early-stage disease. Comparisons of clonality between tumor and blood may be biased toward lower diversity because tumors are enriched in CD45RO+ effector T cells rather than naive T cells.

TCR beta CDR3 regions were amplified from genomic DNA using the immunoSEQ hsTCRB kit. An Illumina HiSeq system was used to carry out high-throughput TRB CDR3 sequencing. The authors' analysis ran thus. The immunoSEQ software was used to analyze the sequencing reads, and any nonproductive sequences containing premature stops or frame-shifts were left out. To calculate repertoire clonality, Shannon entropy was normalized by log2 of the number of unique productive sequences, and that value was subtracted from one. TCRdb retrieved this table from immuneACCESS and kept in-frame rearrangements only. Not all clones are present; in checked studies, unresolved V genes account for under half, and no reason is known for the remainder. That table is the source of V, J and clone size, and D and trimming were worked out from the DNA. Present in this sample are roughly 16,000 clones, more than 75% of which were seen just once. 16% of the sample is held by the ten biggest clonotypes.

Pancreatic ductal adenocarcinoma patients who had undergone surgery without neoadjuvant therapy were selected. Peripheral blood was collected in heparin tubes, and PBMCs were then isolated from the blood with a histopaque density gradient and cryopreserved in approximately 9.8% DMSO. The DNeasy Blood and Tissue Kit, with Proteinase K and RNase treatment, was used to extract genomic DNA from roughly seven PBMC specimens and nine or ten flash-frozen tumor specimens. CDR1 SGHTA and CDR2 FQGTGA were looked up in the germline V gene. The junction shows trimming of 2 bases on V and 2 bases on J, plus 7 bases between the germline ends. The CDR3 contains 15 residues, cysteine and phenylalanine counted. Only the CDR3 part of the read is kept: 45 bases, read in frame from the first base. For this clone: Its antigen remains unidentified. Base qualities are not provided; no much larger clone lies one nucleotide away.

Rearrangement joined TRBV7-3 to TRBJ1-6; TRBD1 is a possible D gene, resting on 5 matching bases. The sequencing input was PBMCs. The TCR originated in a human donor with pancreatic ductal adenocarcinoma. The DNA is TGTGCCAGCAGCTTACAGGGAACCTATAATTCACCCCTCCACTTT. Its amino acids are CASSLQGTYNSPLHF.